One and the same sample provided the 25 T cell receptor beta chains below, sequenced in a study of molecular identifiers for immune sequencing clone quantification. In TCRdb, the PCR reads were re-called with MiXCR into one record per CDR3 protein. The repertoire holds under 650,000 distinct CDR3 sequences, with about 20% as singletons. Sequencing used naive CD8+ T cells from blood, with Jurkat cell RNA spiked in. Regarding subset: FACS-sorted CD8+CD4-CCR7+CD45RA+ naive T cells. These TCRs come from a human donor in good health. Some libraries in this study had Jurkat cell RNA spiked in.

The sample holds many counts of this clonotype. The chain is built from TRBV7-2 and TRBJ2-7, with 11 bases identical to TRBD2. The V and J ends lost 2 bases and 7 bases, in that order; junction bases with no gene match: 7. The CDR3 has 15 amino acids. In germline, CDR1 is SGHTA, CDR2 FQGNSA. Here the CDR3 reads CASSLMLAGGDEQYF. The CDR3 DNA is TGTGCCAGCAGCTTAATGCTAGCGGGAGGTGATGAGCAGTACTTC.

This clonotype was detected only once. This clone may be a read error of a much larger clone one base away. The chain recombines TRBV12-5 with TRBJ1-1; D is undetermined. CDR1 and CDR2 (germline): LGHNT, FRNRAP. The CDR3 consists of 10 residues. The CDR3 reads CASGSTEASF. The DNA of the CDR3 is TGTGCTAGTGGGTCGACTGAAGCTTCCTTT. Full variable domain (remainder filled in from reference TRBV12-5 and TRBJ1-1): DARVTQTPRHKVTEMGQEVTMRCQPILGHNTVFWYRQTMMQGLELLAYFRNRAPLDDSGMPKDRFSAEMPDATLATLKIQPSEPRDSAVYFCASGSTEASFGQGTRLTVV.

This clonotype has ten or more counts. V gene TRBV30 combines with J gene TRBJ1-5; D is unclear. The CDR3 extends over 14 amino acids. The V and J ends lost 0 bases and 2 bases respectively, with 8 bases between them. Germline V CDR1 and CDR2: GTSNPN, SVGIG (reference sequence). The CDR3: CAWSVGIGNQPQHF. The CDR3 bases are TGTGCCTGGAGTGTAGGCATAGGCAATCAGCCCCAGCATTTT.

This clonotype has ten or more counts. The chain is built from TRBV5-1 and TRBJ2-7; D is undetermined. There are 13 residues in the CDR3. V dropped 3 bases and J dropped 5 bases, with 12 bases sitting between them. Germline V gives CDR1 SGHRS, CDR2 YFSETQ. CDR3 sequence: CASSYLVGNEQYF. In DNA form, the CDR3 reads TGCGCCAGCAGCTACCTAGTGGGGAACGAGCAGTACTTC.

As concerns this clonotype: A read error may explain this, as a much larger clone is one base away. V usage is TRBV7-9 and J usage is TRBJ2-5, with D tentatively TRBD1 or TRBD2 (5 bases each). V lost 7 bases and J 0 bases, leaving 15 bases between the germline ends. The CDR3 spans 15 residues. The germline V gene encodes CDR1 SEHNR and CDR2 FQNEAQ (reference sequence). Here the CDR3 reads CASNLLEGNQETQYF. The DNA for the CDR3 is TGTGCCAGCAACCTACTAGAGGGGAACCAAGAGACCCAGTACTTC.

In this sample, this clonotype turned up many times. The DNA of the CDR3 is TGTGCCAGCATCGCACCTCTAGCGGGGGCCTCCACAGATACGCAGTATTTT. Translation gives CASIAPLAGASTDTQYF. The chain has TRBV7-9 and TRBJ2-3; the match to TRBD2 covers 10 bases. From germline, CDR1 is SEHNR and CDR2 FQNEAQ (reference sequence). The CDR3 sequence is 17 residues long. V dropped 7 bases and J dropped 2; count of bases not matched to a gene: 12.

A single count supports this clonotype. The CDR3 nucleotides read TGTGCCGGCAAGGGAAGCACCCCAAACATTCAGTACTTC. This sequence encodes CAGKGSTPNIQYF. This chain joins TRBV2 and TRBJ2-4; D not certain. Per germline, CDR1 SNHLY and CDR2 FYNNEI. The CDR3 extends over 13 amino acids. V gave up 11 bases and J gave up 6 bases, with 17 bases separating them. The full variable domain, completed using reference TRBV2 and TRBJ2-4, is EPEVTQTPSHQVTQMGQEVILRCVPISNHLYFYWYRQILGQKVEFLVSFYNNEISEKSEIFDDQFSVERPDGSNFTLKIRSTKLEDSAMYFCAGKGSTPNIQYFGAGTRLSVL.

This clonotype was found once. A read error is possible here, since a much larger clone lies one base away. The rearrangement joins TRBV27 to TRBJ2-7; 7 bases are shared with TRBD2. This CDR3 comprises 15 residues. Germline assignment: CDR1 MNHEY and CDR2 SMNVEV (reference sequence). The J segment lost 2 bases and the V segment lost 7 bases, leaving 11 bases of the junction unmatched. The CDR3 spells CASNDGPAGPYEQYF. CDR3 bases: TGTGCCAGCAACGACGGGCCAGCGGGGCCCTACGAGCAGTACTTC.

This clonotype has at least ten counts. This chain links TRBV20-1 with TRBJ2-7; TRBD1 matches at 7 bases. Germline-derived CDR1 and CDR2 are DFQATT and SNEGSKA (reference sequence). The CDR3 spans 13 residues. After removal of 4 bases from V and 3 bases from J, the junction contained 6 bases not matched to a gene. The CDR3 protein is CSANTGADYEQYF. In nucleotides, the CDR3 is TGCAGTGCTAATACAGGGGCCGACTACGAGCAGTACTTC.

This clonotype was picked up many times. The rearrangement joins TRBV14 to TRBJ2-7; unclear D gene. Deletions cut 5 bases from V and 4 bases from J, with 9 bases between. The CDR3 is made up of 12 amino acids. Germline lookup yields CDR1 SGHDN and CDR2 FVKESK. CDR3 DNA sequence: TGTGCCAGCAGCGAAGTTACTTACGAGCAGTACTTC. Residues: CASSEVTYEQYF.

This chain links TRBV15 with TRBJ2-1; tentative D call: TRBD2 (5 bases). The CDR3 totals 11 residues. CDR1 LNHNV and CDR2 YYDKDF come from the germline V gene (reference sequence). CDR3 protein: CPSTRYNEQFF. CDR3 bases: TGTCCTAGCACCAGGTACAATGAGCAGTTCTTC.

Worth noting for this clonotype: This may stem from a read error, because a much larger clone lies one nucleotide away. The rearrangement joins TRBV30 to TRBJ2-4, with D perhaps matching TRBD2 (6 bases). Germline-derived CDR1 and CDR2 are GTSNPN and SVGIG (reference sequence). The CDR3 has 12 amino acids. Trimming shortened V by 6 bases and J by 6 bases, and 12 bases separated the two germline ends. In nucleotides, the CDR3 is TGTGCCTGTGCTGGGGGGAGAAACATTCAGTACTTC. It is translated as CACAGGRNIQYF.

This clonotype was seen ten or more times. The rearrangement links TRBV7-9 to TRBJ1-4; tentatively, D is TRBD1 (5 bases). CDR1 is SEHNR, CDR2 FQNEAQ, per germline (reference sequence). Trimming removed 4 bases from V and 0 bases from J, with 12 bases in between. The CDR3 runs 16 residues. CDR3 sequence (DNA): TGTGCCAGCAGCTACCCGCAGGGCGCAACTAATGAAAAACTGTTTTTT. Translation gives CASSYPQGATNEKLFF.

As to this clonotype: A single base separates this from a much larger clone, so it may be a read error. The final CDR3 position lacks the conserved phenylalanine or tryptophan, pointing to a likely read error. This rearrangement joins TRBV19 to TRBJ2-5; 9 bases fit TRBD2. The CDR3 is 17 amino acids. V shed 6 bases, J shed 2 bases, and the junction held 13 bases outside the gene matches. Germline V lookup: CDR1 LNHDA, CDR2 SQIVND (reference sequence). CDR3 nucleotide sequence: TGTGCCAGTAGCCCCCTCGTCAGCGGGGGGCCTCAAGAGACCCAGTACTCC. Protein: CASSPLVSGGPQETQYS.

This clonotype has just a few counts. This chain links TRBV7-9 with TRBJ1-1; 8 nucleotides line up with TRBD1. Germline V gene lookup returns CDR1 SEHNR and CDR2 FQNEAQ (reference sequence). The V segment lost 5 bases and the J segment 1 base; nucleotides outside the gene matches: 12. The CDR3 consists of 17 residues. The CDR3 sequence is CASSPPLGGTGNTEAFF. The CDR3 coding sequence is TGTGCCAGCAGCCCACCCCTGGGCGGGACAGGGAACACTGAAGCTTTCTTT.

The chain couples TRBV4-3 to TRBJ2-1, with 11 bases that match TRBD1. Germline CDR1 LGHNA, CDR2 YSLEER. With V trimmed by 1 base and J by 12 bases, 5 bases remained unmatched. The CDR3 covers 14 residues. The CDR3 loop is CASSQGTGGKGQFF. The CDR3 nucleotides are TGCGCCAGCAGCCAAGGGACAGGGGGCAAGGGGCAGTTCTTC.

This clonotype has ten or more counts. This sequence joins TRBV9 and TRBJ1-1, with unresolved D. The CDR3 has 14 amino acids. The V end was cut by 4 bases, the J end by 5 bases, with 15 bases between. Per the germline V gene, CDR1 is SGDLS and CDR2 is YYNGEE. The CDR3 nucleotides are TGTGCCAGCAGCCCGAGGTATGGTCCTACTGAAGCTTTCTTT. Protein: CASSPRYGPTEAFF.

This clonotype came up many times. V and J are TRBV19 and TRBJ1-3; D ambiguous. Trimming took off 5 bases at V and 7 bases at J, with 9 bases between the two ends. The V gene's germline CDR1 is LNHDA and CDR2 SQIVND (reference sequence). This CDR3 has 12 residues. Here the CDR3 DNA reads TGTGCCAGTAGTGGGATCTGGAACACCATATATTTT. This sequence encodes CASSGIWNTIYF. Combining the CDR3 with reference TRBV19 and TRBJ1-3 gives the whole variable domain DGGITQSPKYLFRKEGQNVTLSCEQNLNHDAMYWYRQDPGQGLRLIYYSQIVNDFQKGDIAEGYSVSREKKESFPLTVTSAQKNPTAFYLCASSGIWNTIYFGEGSWLTVV.

This clonotype came up many times. The rearrangement uses TRBV7-9 and TRBJ2-1; 7 positions agree with TRBD1. V was clipped by 5 bases and J by 8 bases; unmatched bases: 15. The CDR3 sequence is 16 residues long. Germline CDR1 reads SEHNR; CDR2 reads FQNEAQ (reference sequence). As DNA, the CDR3 is TGTGCCAGCAGCCCCCTGGACAGGTCCCGGGTCGATGAGCAGTTCTTC. It encodes CASSPLDRSRVDEQFF.

This clonotype was picked up many times. The rearrangement uses TRBV2 and TRBJ2-7; D is uncertain. Germline values: CDR1 SNHLY, CDR2 FYNNEI. CDR3 length: 14 residues. V lost 6 bases and J 2 bases, leaving 14 bases between the germline ends. The CDR3 DNA sequence: TGTGCCAGCAGGGAACTCCGGACGGCCTACGAGCAGTACTTC. Its protein product is CASRELRTAYEQYF. The complete variable domain, with remaining parts taken from reference TRBV2 and TRBJ2-7, reads EPEVTQTPSHQVTQMGQEVILRCVPISNHLYFYWYRQILGQKVEFLVSFYNNEISEKSEIFDDQFSVERPDGSNFTLKIRSTKLEDSAMYFCASRELRTAYEQYFGPGTRLTVT.

Ten or more counts support this clonotype. This chain joins TRBV6-5 and TRBJ1-3; D call uncertain. V lost 2 bases, J lost 0 bases, and 8 bases lay in between. This CDR3 is 15 amino acids long. The germline gives CDR1 MNHEY, CDR2 SVGAGI. The CDR3 sequence is CASSYTPLSGNTIYF. CDR3 in DNA: TGTGCCAGCAGTTACACACCGCTCTCTGGAAACACCATATATTTT.

This clonotype appeared a few times. The V gene is TRBV7-9, the J gene TRBJ2-2, with TRBD2 matching over 8 bases. With 5 bases clipped from V and 3 bases from J, the junction kept 8 bases outside the gene matches. Germline assignment: CDR1 SEHNR and CDR2 FQNEAQ (reference sequence). This CDR3 has 16 residues. For the CDR3, the DNA is TGTGCCAGCAGCCCAAGCCCTAGCGGGTACACCGGGGAGCTGTTTTTT. Translated, it gives CASSPSPSGYTGELFF.

This clonotype was counted many times. The rearrangement links TRBV4-2 to TRBJ2-6; D perhaps matches TRBD2 (6 bases). The CDR3 is 17 residues long. CDR1 is LGHNA and CDR2 is YNFKEQ in the germline V gene. Trimming left V 3 bases short and J 0 bases short, with 12 bases between. The CDR3 spells CASSQEGQYSGANVLTF. In DNA form, the CDR3 reads TGTGCCAGCAGCCAGGAGGGGCAGTACTCTGGGGCCAACGTCCTGACTTTC.

To note about this clonotype: With a much larger clone just one base away, this may be a read error. The chain joins TRBV6-2 or TRBV6-3 to TRBJ2-4; 7 positions match TRBD1. The germline V gene encodes CDR1 MNHEY and CDR2 SVGEGT. This CDR3 comprises 17 residues. This CDR3 reads CASSNLLTGVAKNTQYF. In nucleotides, the CDR3 is TGTGCCAGCAGTAACCTTTTAACAGGGGTAGCCAAAAACACTCAGTACTTC.

This clonotype was detected ten times or more. The chain couples TRBV7-2 to TRBJ2-7; no clear D gene. Germline V lookup: CDR1 SGHTA, CDR2 FQGNSA. V lost 2 bases and J lost 2, with 10 bases in between. The CDR3 runs to 14 residues. Here the CDR3 reads CASSLYGPTYEQYF. The CDR3 DNA reads TGTGCCAGCAGCTTATACGGCCCGACCTACGAGCAGTACTTC.